A single sample gave rise to the 3 T cell receptor beta chains below, sequenced in a study of PD-1 blockade in classical Hodgkin lymphoma (dated by TCRdb to 2018 to 2021). The sample's time point label, decoded: newly diagnosed, previously untreated cHL patient sample. Magnetic negative selection with a Miltenyi CD4+ T cell isolation kit was used to purify CD4+ T cells from thawed PBMCs. Library method: the immunoSEQ multiplex PCR assay. Held by TCRdb, this immuneACCESS table contains in-frame sequences only and omits some clones. Under half of the omission traces to an unresolved V gene where checked; the cause of the rest is unknown. In all, the sample holds about 36,000 clones, and roughly 90% of those were seen once. Clones ranked in the top ten supply more than 0.2% of the sample. The sequencing sample was made of CD4+ T cells from blood. These receptors all come from a human donor with classical Hodgkin lymphoma.

The chain links TRBV6-1 to TRBJ2-3, with D possibly TRBD2 on 5 matching bases. Germline V gives CDR1 MNHNS, CDR2 SASEGT. The CDR3 covers 14 residues. V was cut by 6 bases and J by 4 bases, with 14 bases left in between. CDR3 sequence (DNA): TGTGCCAGCAGCGCGTTAGCGTCGGCAGATACGCAGTATTTT. Amino acid sequence: CASSALASADTQYF.

The chain joins TRBV7-9 to TRBJ2-2; D is possibly TRBD1 or TRBD2 (5 bases each). Trimming stripped 2 bases from V and 3 bases from J, with 10 bases between. The CDR3 length is 15 residues. Germline CDR1 SEHNR, CDR2 FQNEAQ (reference sequence). The CDR3 loop is CASSLTGTDTGELFF. CDR3 nucleotides: TGTGCCAGCAGCTTAACCGGGACGGACACCGGGGAGCTGTTTTTT.

This sequence joins TRBV6-1 and TRBJ2-7, with a possible D match to TRBD1 (6 bases). The CDR3 is 15 amino acids. Germline V gene sequence: CDR1 MNHNS, CDR2 SASEGT. Trimming shortened V by 4 bases and J by 2 bases, and 15 bases separated the two germline ends. Here the CDR3 reads CASSVTGSGTYEQYF. CDR3 DNA: TGTGCCAGCAGTGTTACAGGGAGTGGGACCTACGAGCAGTACTTC.